Following are 3 T cell receptor beta chains from one sample sequenced in a study of post-analysis software for immune sequencing data. General study findings and limits: Controls showed lower frequencies than patients for five TRBV segments, and TRBV5-6, TRBV5-1 and TRBV20-1 were among these.

Libraries were made from TCR beta cDNA, and they carried unique molecular identifiers. TCRdb reanalysed the PCR reads using MiXCR and keeps one entry per CDR3 protein. The data contain 250,000 to 300,000 distinct CDR3 sequences, just over 35% of them seen just once; the ten biggest clones take up around 4.8%. Their cognate antigens are unknown. Sequenced input: blood. These receptors were collected from a girl between 10 and 17 years old with multiple sclerosis.

This clonotype was observed a few times. This rearrangement joins TRBV20-1 to TRBJ1-2; no clear D gene. The CDR3 is 11 amino acids. CDR1 is DFQATT, CDR2 SNEGSKA, per germline (reference sequence). V lost 4 bases and J 5 bases, leaving 8 bases between the germline ends. The CDR3 here is CSAISGYGYTF. CDR3 in DNA: TGCAGTGCTATCTCGGGGTATGGCTACACCTTC.

This clonotype was seen once. This chain connects TRBV5-1 to TRBJ1-2; D unresolved. Trimming removed 0 bases from V and 6 bases from J, with 9 bases in between. Germline lookup yields CDR1 SGHRS and CDR2 YFSETQ. The CDR3 consists of 13 residues. This CDR3 is CASSLGQADGYTF. The CDR3, as DNA: TGCGCCAGCAGCTTGGGCCAGGCGGATGGCTACACCTTC.

The chain has TRBV7-2 and TRBJ2-2; D remains unclear. The CDR3 length is 15 residues. V was trimmed by 5 bases and J by 3 bases, leaving 13 bases between them. The germline CDR1 and CDR2 sequences are SGHTA and FQGNSA. CDR3 DNA sequence: TGTGCCAGCAGCCCCTATCGTCCGGACACCGGGGAGCTGTTTTTT. This gives the protein CASSPYRPDTGELFF.